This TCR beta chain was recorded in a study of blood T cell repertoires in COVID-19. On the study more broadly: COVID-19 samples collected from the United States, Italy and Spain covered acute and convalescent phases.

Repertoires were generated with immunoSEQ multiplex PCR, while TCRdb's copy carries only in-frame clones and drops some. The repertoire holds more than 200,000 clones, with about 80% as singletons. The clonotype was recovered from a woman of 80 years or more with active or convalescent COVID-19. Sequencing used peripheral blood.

The CDR3 here is CASSRRASGRGQETQYF. In DNA form, the CDR3 reads TGTGCCAGCAGTAGGAGGGCTAGCGGGAGAGGACAAGAGACCCAGTACTTC. J is TRBJ2-5 and V is TRBV2; 10 nucleotides match TRBD2. This CDR3 is 17 amino acids long. Germline V CDR1 and CDR2: SNHLY, FYNNEI. The junction had 11 bases not matched to a gene; V was cut back by 5 bases and J by 2 bases.